This TCR beta chain was sequenced in a study of blood T cell repertoires in COVID-19. On the study more broadly: The origin of the acute and convalescent COVID-19 samples was the United States, Italy and Spain. PBMCs, B-cell-depleted T cells, or T cells provided the cDNA or gDNA that made up the material.

J gave up 4 bases and V 5 bases, and 1 base lay outside the gene matches. Germline CDR1 MNHEY, CDR2 SVGAGI. CDR3 length equals 13 residues. As originally analysed: The authors estimated nucleated cell counts from reference gene primer amplification. Method: immunoSEQ multiplex PCR; TCRdb's copy keeps in-frame clones and lacks some. That table gives V, J and clone size, and the DNA gave D and trimming. The table shows about 87,000 clones, with around 86% occurring only once. This chain joins TRBV6-5 and TRBJ2-5, with TRBD1 matching 10 bases. Sample: peripheral blood. This TCR derives from a woman aged 80 or over with active or convalescent COVID-19. CDR3 loop: CASSRTGGETQYF. Here the CDR3 DNA reads TGTGCCAGCAGTCGGACAGGGGGAGAGACCCAGTACTTC.